Listed here are 10 T cell receptor beta chains from one sample, sequenced in a study of lymphopenia after photon versus proton radiotherapy. The data were produced by immunoSEQ multiplex PCR, yet TCRdb's version contains in-frame clones alone and is incomplete. Of more than 20,000 clones listed, 75% to 90% were seen once; the top ten hold over 4%. The source material was peripheral blood, sampled from a patient treated with photon-based radiotherapy. The source of these receptors is a man younger than 40 with gastric cancer.

The chain joins TRBV19 to TRBJ1-1; D is possibly TRBD1 (6 bases). Germline assignment: CDR1 LNHDA and CDR2 SQIVND (reference sequence). Trimming removed 0 bases from V and 13 bases from J, with 18 bases in between. There are 14 residues in the CDR3. The CDR3, as DNA: TGTGCCAGTAGTATAGACGCGTGGACAGACTTAGATTTCTTT. Amino acid sequence: CASSIDAWTDLDFF. The whole variable domain, filled in from reference TRBV19 and TRBJ1-1, reads DGGITQSPKYLFRKEGQNVTLSCEQNLNHDAMYWYRQDPGQGLRLIYYSQIVNDFQKGDIAEGYSVSREKKESFPLTVTSAQKNPTAFYLCASSIDAWTDLDFFGQGTRLTVV.

This clone was observed a single time. The DNA for the CDR3 is TGCGCCAGCAGGCCAACTAGCGGGGGCCACCCAAGGAATGAGCAGTTCTTC. Translated, it gives CASRPTSGGHPRNEQFF. V gene TRBV4-1 combines with J gene TRBJ2-1; TRBD2 matches 11 bases. The CDR3 loop spans 17 amino acids. Germline CDR1 MGHRA, CDR2 YSYEKL. Trimming took 6 bases from V and 7 from J; bases not matched to a gene: 14.

This chain uses TRBV11-3 with TRBJ2-7, with 7 bases matching TRBD2. Germline CDR1 reads SGHNT; CDR2 reads YENEEA. The CDR3 has 15 amino acids. J lost 0 bases, V lost 6 bases, and 8 bases had no gene match. CDR3 sequence: CASSVRGGISYEQYF. CDR3 nucleotide sequence: TGTGCCAGCAGTGTTCGCGGGGGAATCTCCTACGAGCAGTACTTC.

This rearrangement joins TRBV6-5 to TRBJ2-5; tentatively, D is TRBD1 or TRBD2 (5 bases each). V shed 2 bases and J shed 5 bases, with 15 bases lying between them. The CDR3 is made up of 15 amino acids. The germline gives CDR1 MNHEY, CDR2 SVGAGI. This CDR3 is CASSYEGTGGETQYF. CDR3 nucleotide sequence: TGTGCCAGCAGTTACGAAGGGACGGGTGGGGAGACCCAGTACTTC.

The chain employs TRBV5-1 and TRBJ2-2; no reliable D call. The CDR3 is 18 amino acids. Trimming took off 2 bases at V and 0 bases at J, with 17 bases between the two ends. Germline lookup yields CDR1 SGHRS and CDR2 YFSETQ. In DNA form, the CDR3 reads TGCGCCAGCAGCTTTCCCAACGACCTCGTACCGAACACCGGGGAGCTGTTTTTT. Its protein is CASSFPNDLVPNTGELFF.

The chain is built from TRBV19 and TRBJ1-1; 8 bases agree with TRBD1. V lost 5 bases and J lost 3; bases outside the gene matches: 5. CDR1 LNHDA and CDR2 SQIVND come from the germline V gene (reference sequence). CDR3 size: 14 residues. CDR3 bases: TGTGCCAGTAGTTACAGGGGGGGGGACACTGAAGCTTTCTTT. This sequence encodes CASSYRGGDTEAFF.

The V call is TRBV29-1, the J call TRBJ1-2; 8 bases agree with TRBD1. This CDR3 has 14 amino acids. V was clipped by 4 bases and J by 10 bases; unmatched bases: 14. CDR1 and CDR2 (germline): SQVTM, ANQGSEA. CDR3 loop: CSVGGQGLGRDYTF. DNA for the CDR3: TGCAGCGTTGGTGGACAGGGACTCGGACGTGACTACACCTTC.

Details on this clone: One end of the junction is discordant with germline, which a read error may explain. The chain joins TRBV6-1 to TRBJ2-4; unclear D gene. Germline CDR1 and CDR2: MNHNS and SASEGT. This CDR3 spans 11 amino acids. The CDR3 here is CASSEALVAHF. Here the CDR3 DNA reads TGTGCCAGCAGTGAAGCGCTTGTGGCTCACTTC.

The CDR3: CASSQVINPQGRIEAFF. CDR3 coding DNA: TGTGCCAGCAGCCAAGTGATTAACCCTCAGGGTAGGATTGAAGCTTTCTTT. The chain combines TRBV14 with TRBJ1-1; D is possibly TRBD1 (5 bases). This CDR3 has 17 amino acids. V was pared by 1 base and J by 7 bases, with 22 bases between. The germline gives CDR1 SGHDN, CDR2 FVKESK.

This rearrangement joins TRBV6-5 to TRBJ2-7, with 8 bases identical to TRBD1. CDR1 and CDR2 from the germline V gene are MNHEY and SVGAGI. The J segment lost 0 bases and the V segment lost 5 bases, leaving 3 bases of the junction unmatched. This CDR3 comprises 14 residues. The CDR3 spells CASSGQGNSYEQYF. CDR3 sequence (DNA): TGTGCCAGCAGTGGACAGGGAAACTCCTACGAGCAGTACTTC.